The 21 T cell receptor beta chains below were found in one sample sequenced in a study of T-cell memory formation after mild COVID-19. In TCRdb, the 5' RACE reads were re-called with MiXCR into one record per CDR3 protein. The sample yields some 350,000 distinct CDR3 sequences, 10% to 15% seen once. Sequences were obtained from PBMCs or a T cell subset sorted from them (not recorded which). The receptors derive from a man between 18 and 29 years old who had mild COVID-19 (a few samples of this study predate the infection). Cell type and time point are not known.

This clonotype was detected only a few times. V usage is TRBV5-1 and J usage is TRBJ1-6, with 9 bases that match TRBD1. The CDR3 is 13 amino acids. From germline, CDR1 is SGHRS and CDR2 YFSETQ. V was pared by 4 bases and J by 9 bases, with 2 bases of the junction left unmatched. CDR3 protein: CASSGTGSSPLHF. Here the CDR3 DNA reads TGCGCCAGCAGCGGGACAGGGTCTTCACCCCTCCACTTT.

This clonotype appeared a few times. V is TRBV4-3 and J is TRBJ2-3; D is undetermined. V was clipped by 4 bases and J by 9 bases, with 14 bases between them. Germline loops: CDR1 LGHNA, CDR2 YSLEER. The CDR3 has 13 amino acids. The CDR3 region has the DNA TGCGCCAGCAGCCCACGGTGGGTGGGGACGCAGTATTTT. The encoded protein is CASSPRWVGTQYF.

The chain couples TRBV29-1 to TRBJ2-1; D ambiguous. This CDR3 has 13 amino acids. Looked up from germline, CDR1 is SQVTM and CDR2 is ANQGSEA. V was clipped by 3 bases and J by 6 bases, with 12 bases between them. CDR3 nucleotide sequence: TGCAGCGTTGAGAAGGTAACGGGCAATGAGCAGTTCTTC. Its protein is CSVEKVTGNEQFF.

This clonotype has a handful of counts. CDR3 in DNA: TGCGCCAGCAGCTTACTAGACGCGGTAACCGGGGAGCTGTTTTTT. The encoded protein is CASSLLDAVTGELFF. The genes are TRBV5-1 and TRBJ2-2, with D possibly TRBD2 on 5 matching bases. The V and J ends lost 2 bases and 5 bases respectively, with 13 bases between them. Germline V CDR1 and CDR2: SGHRS, YFSETQ. This CDR3 spans 15 amino acids.

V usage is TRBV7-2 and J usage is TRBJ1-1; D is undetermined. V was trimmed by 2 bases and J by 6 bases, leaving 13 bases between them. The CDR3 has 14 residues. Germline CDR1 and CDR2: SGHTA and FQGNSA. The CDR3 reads CASSLYGYSSEAFF. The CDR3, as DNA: TGTGCCAGCAGCTTATACGGTTATTCATCTGAAGCTTTCTTT. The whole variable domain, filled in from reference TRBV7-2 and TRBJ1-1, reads GAGVSQSPSNKVTEKGKDVELRCDPISGHTALYWYRQSLGQGLEFLIYFQGNSAPDKSGLPSDRFSAERTGGSVSTLTIQRTQQEDSAVYLCASSLYGYSSEAFFGQGTRLTVV.

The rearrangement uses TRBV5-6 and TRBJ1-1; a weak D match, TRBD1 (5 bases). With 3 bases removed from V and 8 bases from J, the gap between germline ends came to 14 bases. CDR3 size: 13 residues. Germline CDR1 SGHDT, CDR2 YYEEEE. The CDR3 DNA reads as TGTGCCAGCAGCTACGGGTTGGCAGGGGAAGCTTTCTTT. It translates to CASSYGLAGEAFF.

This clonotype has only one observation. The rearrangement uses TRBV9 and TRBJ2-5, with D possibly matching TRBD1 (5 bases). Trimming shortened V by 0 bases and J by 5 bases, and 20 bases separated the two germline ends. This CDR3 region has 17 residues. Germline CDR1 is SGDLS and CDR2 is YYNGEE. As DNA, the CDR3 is TGTGCCAGCAGCGTAGGGGGCGGACACGTCAGTGGGGAGACCCAGTACTTC. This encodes CASSVGGGHVSGETQYF.

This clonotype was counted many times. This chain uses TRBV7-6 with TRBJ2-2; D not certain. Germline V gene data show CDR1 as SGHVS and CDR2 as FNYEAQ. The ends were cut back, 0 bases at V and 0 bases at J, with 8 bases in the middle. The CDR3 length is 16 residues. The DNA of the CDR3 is TGTGCCAGCAGCTTAGCGCGGCACGCGAACACCGGGGAGCTGTTTTTT. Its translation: CASSLARHANTGELFF.

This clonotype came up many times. The CDR3 region is CASRPPGTRYNEQFF. In DNA, the CDR3 is TGCGCCAGCCGTCCCCCCGGGACAAGGTACAATGAGCAGTTCTTC. The chain recombines TRBV5-1 with TRBJ2-1; the D gene is possibly TRBD1 (6 bases). Deletions cut 7 bases from V and 4 bases from J, with 18 bases between. Looked up from germline, CDR1 is SGHRS and CDR2 is YFSETQ. The CDR3 consists of 15 residues.

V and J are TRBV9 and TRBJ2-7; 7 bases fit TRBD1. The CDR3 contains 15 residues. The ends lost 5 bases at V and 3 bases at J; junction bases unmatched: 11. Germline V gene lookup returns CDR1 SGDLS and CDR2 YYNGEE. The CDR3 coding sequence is TGTGCCAGCAGTCAGACAACTGGACAGGACTACGAGCAGTACTTC. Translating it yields CASSQTTGQDYEQYF.

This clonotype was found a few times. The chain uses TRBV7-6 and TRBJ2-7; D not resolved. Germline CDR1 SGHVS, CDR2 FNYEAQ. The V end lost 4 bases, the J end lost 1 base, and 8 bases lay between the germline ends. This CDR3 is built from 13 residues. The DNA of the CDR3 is TGTGCCAGCAGCTCTGACCCGTCCTACGAGCAGTACTTC. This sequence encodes CASSSDPSYEQYF.

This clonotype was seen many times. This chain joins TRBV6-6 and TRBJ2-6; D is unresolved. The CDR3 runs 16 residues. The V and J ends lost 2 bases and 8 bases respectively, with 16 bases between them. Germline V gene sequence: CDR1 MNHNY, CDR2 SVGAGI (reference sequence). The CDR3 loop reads CASSYTRPGVPNVLTF. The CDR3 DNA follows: TGTGCCAGCAGTTACACACGCCCAGGAGTCCCCAACGTCCTGACTTTC.

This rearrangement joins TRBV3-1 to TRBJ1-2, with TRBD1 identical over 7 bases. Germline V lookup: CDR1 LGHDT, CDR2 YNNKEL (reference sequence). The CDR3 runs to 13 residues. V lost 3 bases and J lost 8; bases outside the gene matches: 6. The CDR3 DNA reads TGTGCCAGCAGCCAGCGAGGGGGCGCAGGCTACACCTTC. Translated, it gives CASSQRGGAGYTF. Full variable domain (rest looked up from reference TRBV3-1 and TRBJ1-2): DTAVSQTPKYLVTQMGNDKSIKCEQNLGHDTMYWYKQDSKKFLKIMFSYNNKELIINETVPNRFSPKSPDKAHLNLHINSLELGDSAVYFCASSQRGGAGYTFGSGTRLTVV.

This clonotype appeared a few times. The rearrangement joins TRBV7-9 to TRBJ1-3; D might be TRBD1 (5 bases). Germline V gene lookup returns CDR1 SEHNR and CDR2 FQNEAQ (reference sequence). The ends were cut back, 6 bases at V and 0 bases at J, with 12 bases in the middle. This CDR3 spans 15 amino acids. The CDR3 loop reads CASSSRGSSGNTIYF. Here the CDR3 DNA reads TGTGCCAGCAGTTCCCGGGGGAGCTCTGGAAACACCATATATTTT.

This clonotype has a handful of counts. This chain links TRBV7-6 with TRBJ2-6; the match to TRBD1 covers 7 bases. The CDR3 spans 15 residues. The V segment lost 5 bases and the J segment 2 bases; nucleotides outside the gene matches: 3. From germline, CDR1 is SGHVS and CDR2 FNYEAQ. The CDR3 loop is CASSPGTAGANVLTF. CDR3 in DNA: TGTGCCAGCAGCCCCGGGACAGCTGGGGCCAACGTCCTGACTTTC.

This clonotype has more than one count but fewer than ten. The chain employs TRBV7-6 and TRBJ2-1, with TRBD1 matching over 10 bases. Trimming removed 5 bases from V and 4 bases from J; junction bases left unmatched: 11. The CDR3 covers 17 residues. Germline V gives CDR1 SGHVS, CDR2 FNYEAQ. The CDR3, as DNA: TGTGCCAGCAGCCTGAAGGACAGGGGGTATGGTTACAATGAGCAGTTCTTC. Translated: CASSLKDRGYGYNEQFF.

The CDR3 region has the DNA TGTGCCAGCAGCCAAGGACTAGCGGGGGGGCGTTCCGAGCAGTACTTC. Its translation: CASSQGLAGGRSEQYF. The chain joins TRBV4-2 to TRBJ2-7; 14 bases line up with TRBD2. V lost 1 base to trimming and J lost 6 bases; unmatched junction nucleotides: 5. The CDR3 spans 16 residues. Germline V gene data show CDR1 as LGHNA and CDR2 as YNFKEQ.

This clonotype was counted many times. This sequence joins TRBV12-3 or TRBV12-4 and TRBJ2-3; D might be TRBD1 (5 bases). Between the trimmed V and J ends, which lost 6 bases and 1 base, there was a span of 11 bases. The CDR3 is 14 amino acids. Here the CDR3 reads CASRSGLGTDTQYF. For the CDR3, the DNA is TGTGCCAGCAGATCAGGGCTGGGCACAGATACGCAGTATTTT.

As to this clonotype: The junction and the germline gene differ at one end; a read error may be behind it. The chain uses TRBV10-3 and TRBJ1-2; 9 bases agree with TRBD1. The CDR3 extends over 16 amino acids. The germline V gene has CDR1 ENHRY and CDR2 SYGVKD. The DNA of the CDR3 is TGTGCCACCCCGAGGGACAGGGAGGGCATCGGGTATGGCAACACCTTC. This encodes CATPRDREGIGYGNTF.

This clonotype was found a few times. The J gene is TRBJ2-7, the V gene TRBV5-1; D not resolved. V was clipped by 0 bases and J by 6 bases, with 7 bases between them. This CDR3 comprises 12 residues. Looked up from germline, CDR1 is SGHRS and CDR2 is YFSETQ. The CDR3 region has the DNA TGCGCCAGCAGCTTGGAGCTCAGCGAGCAGTACTTC. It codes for CASSLELSEQYF.

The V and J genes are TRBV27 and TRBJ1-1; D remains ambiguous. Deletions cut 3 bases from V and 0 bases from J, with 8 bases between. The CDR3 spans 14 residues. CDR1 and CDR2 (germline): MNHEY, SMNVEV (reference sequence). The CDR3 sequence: CASSLENMNTEAFF. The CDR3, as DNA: TGTGCCAGCAGTTTGGAGAATATGAACACTGAAGCTTTCTTT.